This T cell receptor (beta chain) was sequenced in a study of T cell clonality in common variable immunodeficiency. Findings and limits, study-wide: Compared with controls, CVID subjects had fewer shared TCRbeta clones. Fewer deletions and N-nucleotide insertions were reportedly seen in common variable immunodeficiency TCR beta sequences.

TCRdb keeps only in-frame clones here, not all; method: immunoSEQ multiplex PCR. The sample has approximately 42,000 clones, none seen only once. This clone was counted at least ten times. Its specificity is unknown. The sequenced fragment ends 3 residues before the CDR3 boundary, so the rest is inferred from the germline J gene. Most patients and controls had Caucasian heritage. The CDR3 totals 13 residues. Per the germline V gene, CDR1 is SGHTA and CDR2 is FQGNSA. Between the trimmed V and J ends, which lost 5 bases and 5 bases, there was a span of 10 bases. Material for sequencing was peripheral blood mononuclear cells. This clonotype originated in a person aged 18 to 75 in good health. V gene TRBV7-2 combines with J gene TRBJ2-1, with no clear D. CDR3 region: CASSRHRDNEQFF. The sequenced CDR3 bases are TGTGCCAGCAGCCGCCATCGCGACAATGAG.